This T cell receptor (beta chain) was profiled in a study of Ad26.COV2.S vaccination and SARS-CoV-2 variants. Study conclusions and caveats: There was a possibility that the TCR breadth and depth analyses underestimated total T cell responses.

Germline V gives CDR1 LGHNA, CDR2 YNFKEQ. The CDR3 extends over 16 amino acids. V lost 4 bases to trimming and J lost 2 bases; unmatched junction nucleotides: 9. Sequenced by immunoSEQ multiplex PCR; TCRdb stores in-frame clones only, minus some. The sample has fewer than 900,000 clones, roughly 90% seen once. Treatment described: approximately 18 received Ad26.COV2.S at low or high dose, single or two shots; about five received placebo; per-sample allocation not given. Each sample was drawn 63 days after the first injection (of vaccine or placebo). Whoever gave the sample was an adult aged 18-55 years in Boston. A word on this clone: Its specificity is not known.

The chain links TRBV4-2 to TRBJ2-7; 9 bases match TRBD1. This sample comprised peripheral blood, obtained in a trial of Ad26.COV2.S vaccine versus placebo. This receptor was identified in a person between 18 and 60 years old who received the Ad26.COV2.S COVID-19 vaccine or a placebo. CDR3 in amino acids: CASSPDRDRVPYEQYF. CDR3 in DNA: TGTGCCAGCAGCCCGGACCGGGACAGGGTTCCCTACGAGCAGTACTTC.